The 5 T cell receptor beta chains in this list originate from one sample, sequenced in a study of beta chain features in type 1 diabetes. Expressed TCRB transcripts were sequenced because the entire RNA isolate underwent reverse transcription. Measured with immunoSEQ multiplex PCR; TCRdb has only the in-frame clones, and not every one. The profile covers around 450,000 clones, with more than 9.5% appearing a single time and more than 0.045% taken by the ten largest. Source material: naive CD4+ T cells from blood. The receptors here all came from a woman aged 18-29 years in good health.

This clone has only a few counts. The rearrangement uses TRBV19 and TRBJ1-1; perhaps TRBD1 as D (5 bases). V lost 7 bases and J lost 0, with 15 bases in between. There are 15 residues in the CDR3. The V gene's germline CDR1 is LNHDA and CDR2 SQIVND (reference sequence). The CDR3 here is CASTGTATMNTEAFF. The CDR3 bases are TGTGCCAGTACCGGGACCGCGACGATGAACACTGAAGCTTTCTTT. Full variable domain (remainder filled in from reference TRBV19 and TRBJ1-1): DGGITQSPKYLFRKEGQNVTLSCEQNLNHDAMYWYRQDPGQGLRLIYYSQIVNDFQKGDIAEGYSVSREKKESFPLTVTSAQKNPTAFYLCASTGTATMNTEAFFGQGTRLTVV.

This chain uses TRBV5-1 with TRBJ2-7; D unclear. Germline values: CDR1 SGHRS, CDR2 YFSETQ. Trimming stripped 4 bases from V and 3 bases from J, with 5 bases between. The CDR3 has 11 amino acids. CDR3 in amino acids: CASSGNYEQYV. The CDR3 DNA is TGCGCCAGCAGCGGGAACTACGAGCAGTACGTC.

This sequence joins TRBV4-1 and TRBJ2-5; D perhaps matches TRBD1 (7 bases). The ends were cut back, 2 bases at V and 1 base at J, with 14 bases in the middle. The V gene's germline CDR1 is MGHRA and CDR2 YSYEKL. CDR3 length: 16 amino acids. In DNA, the CDR3 is TGCGCCAGCAGCCAACTAGGGGGGACAGTCCAAGAGACCCAGTACTTC. It is translated as CASSQLGGTVQETQYF.

This clone has only a few counts. This rearrangement joins TRBV4-1 to TRBJ1-1; D remains ambiguous. The V and J ends lost 1 base and 0 bases respectively, with 9 bases between them. Looked up from germline, CDR1 is MGHRA and CDR2 is YSYEKL. The CDR3 sequence is 15 residues long. The CDR3 DNA reads as TGCGCCAGCAGCCAAGGTTACGGGGTGAACACTGAAGCTTTCTTT. Protein sequence: CASSQGYGVNTEAFF.

This clone was picked up a small number of times. The chain employs TRBV5-1 and TRBJ2-5, with TRBD2 identical over 7 bases. Unmatched junction bases numbered 5, after V lost 0 bases and J lost 0 bases. Germline assignment: CDR1 SGHRS and CDR2 YFSETQ. This CDR3 spans 16 amino acids. The CDR3 reads CASSLALAENQETQYF. In DNA form, the CDR3 reads TGCGCCAGCAGCTTGGCCCTAGCGGAGAACCAAGAGACCCAGTACTTC.